This TCR beta chain was documented in a study of monozygotic twins with inflammatory bowel disease. The CDR3 loop spans 15 amino acids. Germline lookup yields CDR1 SGHTA and CDR2 FQGTGA. Template switching incorporated UMIs with a 6-nucleotide sample barcode. Reanalyzing the 5' RACE reads, TCRdb keeps one entry per CDR3 protein, without DNA. Listed are about 140,000 distinct CDR3 sequences; around 1.2% falls within the top ten. The sample was blood. This TCR derives from a human donor with ulcerative colitis or Crohn's disease, or a healthy co-twin of an affected twin (not recorded which). The chain recombines TRBV7-3 with TRBJ2-6; TCRdb reports TRBD2, a call that lacks DNA to check it against. CDR3 region: CASSASGSGANVLTF.